The 29 T cell receptor beta chains reported below all come from one sample, sequenced in a study of blood T cells in healthy people across ages. A second PCR, run for roughly 7 to 11 cycles, used a sample-barcoded 5' primer plus a J-beta primer mix. TCRdb re-derived calls from the 5' RACE reads in MiXCR, one entry per CDR3 protein. The data contain 800,000 or so distinct CDR3 sequences, about 42% of them singletons. The sequenced sample was blood. These receptors were taken from an elderly man in good health.

The chain joins TRBV3-1 to TRBJ2-5; TRBD2 matches 10 bases. This CDR3 spans 12 amino acids. The trim removed 1 base at V and 13 bases at J, leaving 3 bases unmatched. The germline gives CDR1 LGHDT, CDR2 YNNKEL (reference sequence). The DNA for the CDR3 is TGTGCCAGCAGCCAAGCGAGCGGGAGGGCGTACTTC. This gives the protein CASSQASGRAYF.

This clonotype was seen a few times. The rearrangement joins TRBV11-2 to TRBJ2-5; D gene uncertain. Germline assignment: CDR1 SGHAT and CDR2 FQNNGV. The germline V and J ends were trimmed by 1 base and 5 bases, with 8 bases remaining between them. The CDR3 is 13 amino acids. The chain's CDR3 is CASSLVVWETQYF. The CDR3 DNA sequence: TGTGCCAGCAGCTTAGTGGTCTGGGAGACCCAGTACTTC.

In its sample, this clonotype was seen a few times. The V and J genes are TRBV3-1 and TRBJ2-3; D is uncertain. V gave up 4 bases and J gave up 6 bases, with 5 bases separating them. Germline CDR1 and CDR2: LGHDT and YNNKEL (reference sequence). There are 11 residues in the CDR3. In DNA, the CDR3 is TGTGCCAGCAGCCGAATGGATACGCAGTATTTT. This translates into CASSRMDTQYF.

This clonotype was detected a few times. The chain has TRBV7-2 and TRBJ2-1; TRBD2 agrees at 7 bases. The CDR3 contains 14 residues. Germline V CDR1 and CDR2: SGHTA, FQGNSA. Trimming at V came to 2 bases and at J to 6 bases, leaving 4 bases not matched to a gene. The chain's CDR3 is CASSLLGTTNEQFF. The CDR3 DNA sequence: TGTGCCAGCAGCTTATTAGGGACTACCAATGAGCAGTTCTTC. The variable domain in full, with the rest retrieved from reference TRBV7-2 and TRBJ2-1, is GAGVSQSPSNKVTEKGKDVELRCDPISGHTALYWYRQSLGQGLEFLIYFQGNSAPDKSGLPSDRFSAERTGGSVSTLTIQRTQQEDSAVYLCASSLLGTTNEQFFGPGTRLTVL.

This clonotype has ten or more counts. The V call is TRBV29-1, the J call TRBJ2-1; 13 positions agree with TRBD2. Per the germline V gene, CDR1 is SQVTM and CDR2 is ANQGSEA. The CDR3 extends over 11 amino acids. Losses at the gene ends were 4 bases for V and 15 bases for J; bases not matched to a gene: 3. The CDR3 region is CSVARLAGGFF. CDR3 sequence (DNA): TGCAGCGTTGCCAGACTAGCGGGAGGGTTCTTC.

In DNA form, the CDR3 reads TGTGCCAGCAGCGACGGGAGCTCTGGAAACACCATATATTTT. Translation gives CASSDGSSGNTIYF. The V and J genes are TRBV7-6 and TRBJ1-3; D is unclear. This CDR3 has 14 residues. V shed 5 bases and J shed 0 bases, with 8 bases lying between them. CDR1 is SGHVS, CDR2 FNYEAQ, per germline. Using reference TRBV7-6 and TRBJ1-3 for the parts outside the CDR3, the full variable domain is GAGVSQSPRYKVTKRGQDVALRCDPISGHVSLYWYRQALGQGPEFLTYFNYEAQQDKSGLPNDRFSAERPEGSISTLTIQRTEQRDSAMYRCASSDGSSGNTIYFGEGSWLTVV.

This clonotype has a handful of counts. The rearrangement links TRBV10-3 to TRBJ2-1; TRBD2 agrees at 14 bases. The CDR3 runs 17 residues. From germline, CDR1 is ENHRY and CDR2 SYGVKD. The junction had 13 bases not matched to a gene; V was cut back by 3 bases and J by 12 bases. The CDR3 reads CAISEAGTSGGLGWQFF. The CDR3 DNA sequence: TGTGCCATCAGTGAAGCCGGGACTAGCGGGGGATTGGGGTGGCAGTTCTTC.

V and J are TRBV12-3 or TRBV12-4 and TRBJ2-3; 13 positions match TRBD2. This CDR3 has 18 amino acids. V was clipped by 2 bases and J by 6 bases; unmatched bases: 11. CDR3 DNA sequence: TGTGCCAGCAGTTTATCCCGGACTAGCGGGGGCCTATCGGATACGCAGTATTTT. This encodes CASSLSRTSGGLSDTQYF.

This clonotype appeared a few times. This chain uses TRBV10-3 with TRBJ2-5; 8 positions match TRBD1. Looked up from germline, CDR1 is ENHRY and CDR2 is SYGVKD. This CDR3 comprises 14 residues. V shed 6 bases, J shed 5 bases, and the junction held 8 bases outside the gene matches. CDR3 DNA: TGTGCCATCAGCGACGCAGGGGGCGGTGAGACCCAGTACTTC. Residues: CAISDAGGGETQYF.

The chain uses TRBV7-8 and TRBJ2-1; 9 nucleotides line up with TRBD2. The DNA end lines up better with TRBJ2-7; the J call may be wrong. The CDR3 is 14 residues long. CDR1 SGHVS and CDR2 FQNEAQ come from the germline V gene. CDR3 in amino acids: CASSLSGRYNEQYF. CDR3 in DNA: TGTGCCAGCAGCTTAAGCGGGAGGTACAATGAGCAGTACTTC.

The chain couples TRBV7-2 to TRBJ2-7; D perhaps matches TRBD1 (6 bases). Trimming shortened V by 5 bases and J by 0 bases, and 14 bases separated the two germline ends. This CDR3 has 15 residues. Germline CDR1 reads SGHTA; CDR2 reads FQGNSA. The DNA for the CDR3 is TGTGCCAGCAGCCCCACAACAGGGATCTCCTACGAGCAGTACTTC. This sequence encodes CASSPTTGISYEQYF.

This clonotype has only a few counts. V and J are TRBV6-5 and TRBJ2-5, with TRBD2 matching 8 bases. The ends lost 0 bases at V and 0 bases at J; junction bases unmatched: 6. The V gene's germline CDR1 is MNHEY and CDR2 SVGAGI. This CDR3 has 17 amino acids. CDR3 bases: TGTGCCAGCAGTTACTCCAGCGGGGGAGCGAACCAAGAGACCCAGTACTTC. It specifies CASSYSSGGANQETQYF.

The genes are TRBV7-2 and TRBJ1-2; no definite D call. CDR3 length: 15 amino acids. The germline gives CDR1 SGHTA, CDR2 FQGNSA. V lost 1 base and J 4 bases, leaving 13 bases between the germline ends. CDR3 in DNA: TGTGCCAGCAGCTTAGGGGTGGGGAGCGGCTATGGCTACACCTTC. Protein product: CASSLGVGSGYGYTF. Based on the CDR3 plus reference TRBV7-2 and TRBJ1-2, the full variable domain is GAGVSQSPSNKVTEKGKDVELRCDPISGHTALYWYRQSLGQGLEFLIYFQGNSAPDKSGLPSDRFSAERTGGSVSTLTIQRTQQEDSAVYLCASSLGVGSGYGYTFGSGTRLTVV.

This clonotype was seen many times. V usage is TRBV7-3 and J usage is TRBJ2-1; TRBD2 might be the D (5 bases). V was clipped by 1 base and J by 9 bases, with 13 bases between them. The CDR3 is 14 amino acids. The germline V gene encodes CDR1 SGHTA and CDR2 FQGTGA. The CDR3 DNA is TGTGCCAGCAGCTTAATACCCGGGGTGAGTGAGCAGTTCTTC. Protein: CASSLIPGVSEQFF. The full variable domain, completed using reference TRBV7-3 and TRBJ2-1, is GAGVSQTPSNKVTEKGKYVELRCDPISGHTALYWYRQSLGQGPEFLIYFQGTGAADDSGLPNDRFFAVRPEGSVSTLKIQRTERGDSAVYLCASSLIPGVSEQFFGPGTRLTVL.

This clonotype has at least ten counts. This chain connects TRBV28 to TRBJ2-5; either TRBD1 or TRBD2 may supply D (5 bases each). The CDR3 loop spans 15 amino acids. Germline V gene sequence: CDR1 MDHEN, CDR2 SYDVKM. Trimming shortened V by 3 bases and J by 1 base, and 12 bases separated the two germline ends. This chain's CDR3 is CASSFSTGGQETQYF. The CDR3 DNA sequence: TGTGCCAGCAGTTTCTCGACTGGGGGCCAAGAGACCCAGTACTTC.

Comments on this clonotype: Its ends do not fully match the called genes, so a read error is possible. This rearrangement joins TRBV20-1 to TRBJ2-7, with unresolved D. CDR1 is DFQATT, CDR2 SNEGSKA, per germline (reference sequence). The CDR3 is 14 residues long. The CDR3 loop reads CGARGPENWYEQYF. CDR3 bases: TGCGGTGCTAGAGGTCCCGAGAATTGGTACGAGCAGTACTTC.

As for this clonotype: Being one base from a much bigger clone, this may be a read error. This chain uses TRBV12-3 or TRBV12-4 with TRBJ1-6; TRBD1 matches 7 bases. The CDR3 has 14 residues. Trimming cost V 2 bases and J 6 bases; bases outside gene matches: 1. The CDR3 DNA sequence: TGTGCCAGCAGTTTACACAGGGGTAATTCACCCCTCCACTTT. Its protein product is CASSLHRGNSPLHF.

The chain combines TRBV12-3 or TRBV12-4 with TRBJ1-5; 8 positions match TRBD1. J lost 2 bases, V lost 8 bases, and 14 bases had no gene match. This CDR3 is built from 17 residues. CDR3 loop: CASSGQGAGGGNQPQHF. The CDR3 bases are TGTGCCAGCTCAGGGCAGGGGGCTGGCGGAGGCAATCAGCCCCAGCATTTT.

V is TRBV7-9 and J is TRBJ1-5; 12 nucleotides agree with TRBD1. Germline loops: CDR1 SEHNR, CDR2 FQNEAQ (reference sequence). After removal of 0 bases from V and 6 bases from J, the junction contained 15 bases not matched to a gene. This CDR3 spans 20 amino acids. For the CDR3, the DNA is TGTGCCAGCAGCTTAGCCGGGACAGGGGGCGTCCCTGAAGTTCTTCAGCCCCAGCATTTT. This translates into CASSLAGTGGVPEVLQPQHF.

The chain employs TRBV20-1 and TRBJ2-4, with TRBD2 identical over 9 bases. The J call may be faulty, since TRBJ2-7 better matches the DNA end. The CDR3 consists of 15 residues. Germline V CDR1 and CDR2: DFQATT, SNEGSKA (reference sequence). The CDR3 protein is CSAPPPAGGPVEQYF. Here the CDR3 DNA reads TGCAGTGCTCCTCCTCCGGCGGGAGGGCCAGTCGAGCAGTACTTC.

This clonotype was detected a few times. The chain recombines TRBV15 with TRBJ2-5, with a possible D match to TRBD2 (5 bases). The DNA end is a closer match to TRBJ2-1, so the J assignment may be wrong. The germline CDR1 and CDR2 sequences are LNHNV and YYDKDF (reference sequence). The CDR3 spans 15 residues. Written as DNA, the CDR3 is TGTGCCACCAGCAGAGGCGGCGGGTACCAAGAGACCCAGTTCTTC. Translating it yields CATSRGGGYQETQFF.

This clonotype showed up just a few times. V is TRBV7-2 and J is TRBJ2-7, with a tentative D call TRBD1 (5 bases). The germline CDR1 and CDR2 sequences are SGHTA and FQGNSA. This CDR3 spans 13 amino acids. Trimming cost V 6 bases and J 6 bases, with 15 bases left between them. The CDR3 DNA reads as TGTGCCAGCAGTCAGGGCCCAGCCCTCGAGCAGTACTTC. It codes for CASSQGPALEQYF. The whole variable domain, remainder taken from reference TRBV7-2 and TRBJ2-7, is GAGVSQSPSNKVTEKGKDVELRCDPISGHTALYWYRQSLGQGLEFLIYFQGNSAPDKSGLPSDRFSAERTGGSVSTLTIQRTQQEDSAVYLCASSQGPALEQYFGPGTRLTVT.

This clonotype was detected only a few times. The chain joins TRBV5-1 to TRBJ2-7; D uncertain. Trimming cost V 1 base and J 3 bases, with 20 bases left between them. The length of the CDR3 is 17 residues. Germline lookup yields CDR1 SGHRS and CDR2 YFSETQ. The CDR3 sequence: CASSLLRDGRRGYEQYF. The CDR3 DNA follows: TGCGCCAGCAGCTTGCTCCGTGATGGCAGGAGAGGCTACGAGCAGTACTTC. The full variable domain, rest sourced from reference TRBV5-1 and TRBJ2-7, is KAGVTQTPRYLIKTRGQQVTLSCSPISGHRSVSWYQQTPGQGLQFLFEYFSETQRNKGNFPGRFSGRQFSNSRSEMNVSTLELGDSALYLCASSLLRDGRRGYEQYFGPGTRLTVT.

The V call is TRBV20-1, the J call TRBJ2-1; weak D call: TRBD2 (6 bases). The V end was cut by 6 bases, the J end by 0 bases, with 18 bases between. Per the germline V gene, CDR1 is DFQATT and CDR2 is SNEGSKA (reference sequence). The CDR3 spans 16 residues. The CDR3 DNA sequence: TGCAGTGCAGGAGACGATGCGGGGAACTCCTACAATGAGCAGTTCTTC. Translation gives CSAGDDAGNSYNEQFF.

The chain combines TRBV3-1 with TRBJ2-3; D gene ambiguous. Trimming stripped 11 bases from V and 2 bases from J, with 14 bases between. The CDR3 has 13 residues. Germline assignment: CDR1 LGHDT and CDR2 YNNKEL (reference sequence). The CDR3 DNA sequence: TGTGCCTCTGCAAAGGCGGACACAGATACGCAGTATTTT. Its protein is CASAKADTDTQYF.

Concerning this clonotype: Just one base apart from a much larger clone, this may be a read error. For the CDR3, the DNA is TGCGTCAGCAGCTCCGGGGGACTAGCGGGAGTCAGATCCTACAATGAGCAGTTCTTC. Amino acids: CVSSSGGLAGVRSYNEQFF. The chain combines TRBV5-1 with TRBJ2-1; 14 nucleotides match TRBD2. Germline V gives CDR1 SGHRS, CDR2 YFSETQ. The CDR3 sequence is 19 residues long.

This chain connects TRBV7-2 to TRBJ1-5, with no clear D. This CDR3 has 15 amino acids. The V end lost 6 bases, the J end lost 3 bases, and 15 bases lay between the germline ends. Looked up from germline, CDR1 is SGHTA and CDR2 is FQGNSA. Written as DNA, the CDR3 is TGTGCCAGCAGTGATGGACGGGGTACCAATCAGCCCCAGCATTTT. It specifies CASSDGRGTNQPQHF.

The chain has TRBV2 and TRBJ1-5; 7 bases align to TRBD1. V shed 4 bases, J shed 6 bases, and the junction held 6 bases outside the gene matches. Per germline, CDR1 SNHLY and CDR2 FYNNEI. The CDR3 is 14 amino acids. CDR3 sequence reads: CASSAQGGGQPQHF. The CDR3 bases are TGTGCCAGCAGTGCGCAGGGGGGAGGTCAGCCCCAGCATTTT. The full variable domain, rest sourced from reference TRBV2 and TRBJ1-5, is EPEVTQTPSHQVTQMGQEVILRCVPISNHLYFYWYRQILGQKVEFLVSFYNNEISEKSEIFDDQFSVERPDGSNFTLKIRSTKLEDSAMYFCASSAQGGGQPQHFGDGTRLSIL.

The genes are TRBV28 and TRBJ2-7, with 9 bases fitting TRBD2. Germline V gives CDR1 MDHEN, CDR2 SYDVKM. V lost 5 bases, J lost 0 bases, and 5 bases stayed unmatched. The CDR3 is 15 amino acids. The CDR3 DNA follows: TGTGCCAGCAGTACAGGACTAGCGAACTCCTACGAGCAGTACTTC. Translation: CASSTGLANSYEQYF.